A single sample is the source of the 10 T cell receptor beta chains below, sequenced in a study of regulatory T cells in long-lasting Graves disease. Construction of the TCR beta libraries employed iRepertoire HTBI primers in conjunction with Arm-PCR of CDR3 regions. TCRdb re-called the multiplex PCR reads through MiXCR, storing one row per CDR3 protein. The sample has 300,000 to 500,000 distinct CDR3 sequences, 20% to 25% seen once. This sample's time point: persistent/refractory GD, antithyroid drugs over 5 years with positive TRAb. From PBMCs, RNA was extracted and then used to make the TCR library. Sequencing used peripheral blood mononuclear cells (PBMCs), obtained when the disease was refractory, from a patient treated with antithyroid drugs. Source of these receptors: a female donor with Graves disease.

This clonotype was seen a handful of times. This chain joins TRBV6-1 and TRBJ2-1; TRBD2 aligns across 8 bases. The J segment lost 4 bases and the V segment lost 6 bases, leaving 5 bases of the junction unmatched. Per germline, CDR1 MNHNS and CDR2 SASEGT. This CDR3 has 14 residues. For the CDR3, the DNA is TGTGCCAGCAGCTTCGGACTAGCTTACAATGAGCAGTTCTTC. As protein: CASSFGLAYNEQFF.

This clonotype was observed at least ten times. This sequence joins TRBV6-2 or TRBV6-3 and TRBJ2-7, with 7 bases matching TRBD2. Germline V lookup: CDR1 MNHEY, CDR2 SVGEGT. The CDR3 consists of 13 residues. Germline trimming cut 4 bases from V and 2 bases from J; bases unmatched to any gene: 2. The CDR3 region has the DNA TGTGCCAGCAGTTCCGGGGGGACCTACGAGCAGTACTTC. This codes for CASSSGGTYEQYF.

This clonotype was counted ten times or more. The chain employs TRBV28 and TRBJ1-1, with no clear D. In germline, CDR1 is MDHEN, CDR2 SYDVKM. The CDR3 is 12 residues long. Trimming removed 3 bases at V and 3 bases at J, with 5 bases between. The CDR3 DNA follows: TGTGCCAGCAGTTTGGTGCACACTGAAGCTTTCTTT. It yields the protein CASSLVHTEAFF.

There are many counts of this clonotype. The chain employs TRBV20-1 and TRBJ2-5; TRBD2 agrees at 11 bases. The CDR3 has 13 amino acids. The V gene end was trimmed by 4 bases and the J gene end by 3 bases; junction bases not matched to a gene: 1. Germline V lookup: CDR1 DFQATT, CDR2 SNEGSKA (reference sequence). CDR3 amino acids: CSANSGREETQYF. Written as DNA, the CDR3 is TGCAGTGCTAATAGCGGGAGGGAAGAGACCCAGTACTTC.

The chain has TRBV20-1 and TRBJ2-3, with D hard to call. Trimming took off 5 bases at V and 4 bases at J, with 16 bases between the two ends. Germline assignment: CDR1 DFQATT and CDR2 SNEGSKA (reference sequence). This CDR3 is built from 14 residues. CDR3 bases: TGCAGTGCTCCAGACTTTTCACAATCAGATACGCAGTATTTT. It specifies CSAPDFSQSDTQYF.

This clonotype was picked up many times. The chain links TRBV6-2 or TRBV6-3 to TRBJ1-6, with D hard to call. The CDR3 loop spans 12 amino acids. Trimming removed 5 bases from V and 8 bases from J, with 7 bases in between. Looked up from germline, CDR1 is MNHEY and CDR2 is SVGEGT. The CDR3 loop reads CASSQRYSPLHF. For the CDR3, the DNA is TGTGCCAGCAGTCAGAGGTATTCACCCCTCCACTTT.

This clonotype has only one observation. CDR3 sequence: CASRPDRGRSGELFF. The CDR3 DNA is TGTGCCAGCAGACCGGACAGGGGGCGATCCGGGGAGCTGTTTTTT. The rearrangement uses TRBV7-2 and TRBJ2-2; TRBD1 matches 11 bases. The J segment lost 6 bases and the V segment lost 6 bases, leaving 6 bases of the junction unmatched. CDR3 size: 15 residues. CDR1 is SGHTA and CDR2 is FQGNSA in the germline V gene.

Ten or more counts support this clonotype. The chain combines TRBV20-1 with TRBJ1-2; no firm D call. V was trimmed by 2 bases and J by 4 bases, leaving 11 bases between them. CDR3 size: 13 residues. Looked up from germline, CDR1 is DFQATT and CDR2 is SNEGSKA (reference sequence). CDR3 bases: TGCAGTGCTAGACAGCCCGAGGGCTATGGCTACACCTTC. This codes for CSARQPEGYGYTF.

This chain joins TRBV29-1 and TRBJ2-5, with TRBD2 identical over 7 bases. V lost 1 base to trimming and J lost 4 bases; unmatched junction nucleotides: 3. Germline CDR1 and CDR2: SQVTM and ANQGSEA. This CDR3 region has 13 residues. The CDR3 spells CSVEVGGLETQYF. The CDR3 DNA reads TGCAGCGTTGAAGTGGGAGGGTTAGAGACCCAGTACTTC.

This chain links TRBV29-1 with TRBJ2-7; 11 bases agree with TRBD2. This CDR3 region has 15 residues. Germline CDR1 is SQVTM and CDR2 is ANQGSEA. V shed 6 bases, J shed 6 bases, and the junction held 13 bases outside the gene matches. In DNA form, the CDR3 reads TGCAGCGTATCAGAAGGACTAGCGGGTGGACCCGAGCAGTACTTC. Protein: CSVSEGLAGGPEQYF.